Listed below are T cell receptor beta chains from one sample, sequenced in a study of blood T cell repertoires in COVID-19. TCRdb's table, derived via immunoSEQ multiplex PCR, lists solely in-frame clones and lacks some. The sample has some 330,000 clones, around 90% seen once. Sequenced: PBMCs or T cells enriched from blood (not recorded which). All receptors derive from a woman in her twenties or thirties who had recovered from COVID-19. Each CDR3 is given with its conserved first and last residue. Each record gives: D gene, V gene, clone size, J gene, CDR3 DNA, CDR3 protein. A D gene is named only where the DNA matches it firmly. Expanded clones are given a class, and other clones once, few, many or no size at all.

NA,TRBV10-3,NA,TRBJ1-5,TGTGCCATCAGTGAGGGGAACAGGTTAGATCAGCCCCAGCATTTT,CAISEGNRLDQPQHF
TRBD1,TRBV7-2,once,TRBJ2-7,TGTGCCAGCAGCTTTGGACAGGGGTCCTACGAGCAGTACTTC,CASSFGQGSYEQYF
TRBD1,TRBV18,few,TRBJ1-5,TGTGCCAGCTCAGCGACAGGGCCGGACAATCAGCCCCAGCATTTT,CASSATGPDNQPQHF
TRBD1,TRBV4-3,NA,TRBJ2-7,TGCGCCAGCAGCCAAGTGGGGACAGCAAGGGTCTACGAGCAGTACTTC,CASSQVGTARVYEQYF
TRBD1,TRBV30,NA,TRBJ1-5,TGTGCCTGGAGTAAAGGGGGCATCCAGCCCCAGCATTTT,CAWSKGGIQPQHF
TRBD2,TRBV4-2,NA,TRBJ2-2,TGTGCCAGCAGCCAGAAAGCGGGAGGCGCGGTGGAGCTGTTTTTT,CASSQKAGGAVELFF
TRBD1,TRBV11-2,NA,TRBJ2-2,TGTGCCAGCAGCCTTCTATACAGGGGGCTCACCGGGGAGCTGTTTTTT,CASSLLYRGLTGELFF
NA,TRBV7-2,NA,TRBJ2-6,TGTGCCAGCAGCTTAGGCTCCCTGACGGGGTCTGGGGCCAACGTCCTGACTTTC,CASSLGSLTGSGANVLTF
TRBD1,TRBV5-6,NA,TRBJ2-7,TGTGCCAGCAGCTCCGGACAGGGAAGGGTCGAGCAGTACTTC,CASSSGQGRVEQYF
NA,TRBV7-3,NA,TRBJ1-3,TGTGCCAGCAGCTCGGACAGAGGGAGAGGAGAGGGCACCATATATTTT,CASSSDRGRGEGTIYF
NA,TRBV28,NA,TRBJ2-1,TGTGCCAGCAGTCCTCCGGGACATTGGTCCAATGAGCAGTTCTTC,CASSPPGHWSNEQFF
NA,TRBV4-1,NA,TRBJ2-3,TGCGCCAGCAGCCAAGAACCTGAGCGGACCACAGATACGCAGTATTTT,CASSQEPERTTDTQYF
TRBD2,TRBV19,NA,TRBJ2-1,TGTGCCAGTAGTATAGGGACTAGCGGGATCTCCTACAATGAGCAGTTCTTC,CASSIGTSGISYNEQFF
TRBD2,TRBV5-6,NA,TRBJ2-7,TGTGCCAGCAGCTTCGGCGGGAGGTTGGACGAGCAGTACTTC,CASSFGGRLDEQYF
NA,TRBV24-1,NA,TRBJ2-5,TGTGCCACCAGTGACGGGGTGGGGCAAGAGACCCAGTACTTC,CATSDGVGQETQYF
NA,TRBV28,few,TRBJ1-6,TGTGCCAGCAGTTTATATCCCCATTTCTCCTATAATTCACCCCTCCACTTT,CASSLYPHFSYNSPLHF
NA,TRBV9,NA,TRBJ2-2,TGTGCCAGCAGCGTACTCCCCGGGGCGAACACCGGGGAGCTGTTTTTT,CASSVLPGANTGELFF
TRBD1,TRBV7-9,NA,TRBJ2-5,TGTGCCAGCGGGGACAGCTCGATCCAAGAGACCCAGTACTTC,CASGDSSIQETQYF
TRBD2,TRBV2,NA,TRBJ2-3,TGTGCCAAGAGGACTAGCGGCACAGATACGCAGTATTTT,CAKRTSGTDTQYF
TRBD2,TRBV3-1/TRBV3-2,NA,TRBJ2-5,TGTGCCAGCAGCCAAGAAGGAGCGGGGGGGCAAGAGACCCAGTACTTC,CASSQEGAGGQETQYF
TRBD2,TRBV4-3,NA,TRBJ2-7,TGCGCCAGCAGTCCTTCTAGCTTGCGCGGGGGGGGAGGGGAGCAGTACTTC,CASSPSSLRGGGGEQYF
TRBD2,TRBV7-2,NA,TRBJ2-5,TGTGCCAGCAGCTTGTTAACTAGCGGAGGGGAGACCCAGTACTTC,CASSLLTSGGETQYF
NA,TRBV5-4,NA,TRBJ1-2,TGTGCCAGCAGCGGGGACAATGGCCTCTATGGCTACACCTTC,CASSGDNGLYGYTF
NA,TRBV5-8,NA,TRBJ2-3,TGTGCCAGCAGCTTGGCCCTACAGGGCACAGATACGCAGTATTTT,CASSLALQGTDTQYF
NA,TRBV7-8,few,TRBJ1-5,TGTGCCAGCAGCCCGTGGGACTTCAATAGCAATCAGCCCCAGCATTTT,CASSPWDFNSNQPQHF
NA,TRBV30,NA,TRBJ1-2,TGTGCCTGGAGCGATACAGGGACCTATGGCTACACCTTC,CAWSDTGTYGYTF
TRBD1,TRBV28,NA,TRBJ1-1,TGTGCCAGCAGTTTACCTGACAGGGGCACTGAAGCTTTCTTT,CASSLPDRGTEAFF
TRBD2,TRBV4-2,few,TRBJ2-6,TGTGCCAGCAGCCCCCAGGGAGGGGGGGCCAACGTCCTGACTTTC,CASSPQGGGANVLTF
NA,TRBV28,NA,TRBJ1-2,TGTGCCAGCAGAACGACAGACTATGGCTACACCTTC,CASRTTDYGYTF
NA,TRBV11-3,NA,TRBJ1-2,TGTGCCAGCAGCCCCGGGAGCGACTATGGCTACACCTTC,CASSPGSDYGYTF
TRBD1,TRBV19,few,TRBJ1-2,TGTGCCAGTAGTGCCTCATCCGGGACAGGGGCCTATGGCTACACCTTC,CASSASSGTGAYGYTF
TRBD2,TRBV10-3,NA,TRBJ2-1,TGTGCCGCAGGATCCCAACCAACTAGCGGGAGGTCCAATGAGCAGTTCTTC,CAAGSQPTSGRSNEQFF
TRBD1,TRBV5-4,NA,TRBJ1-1,TGTGCCAGCAGCCAAGGGGGACAGATTGAAGCTTTCTTT,CASSQGGQIEAFF
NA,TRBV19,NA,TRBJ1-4,TGTGCCAGTAGTGTGGCCGTCAATGAAAAACTGTTTTTT,CASSVAVNEKLFF
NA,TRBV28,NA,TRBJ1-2,TGTGCCAGCAGTTTAGGGCAGGGAGGTGGCTACACCTTC,CASSLGQGGGYTF
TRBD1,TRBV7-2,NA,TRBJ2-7,TGTGCCAGCAGCCGACAGGGGAACGAGCAGTACTTC,CASSRQGNEQYF
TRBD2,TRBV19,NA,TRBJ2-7,TGTGCCAGTAGTAAGGTGGCGGGAGGCCCCGAGCAGTACTTC,CASSKVAGGPEQYF
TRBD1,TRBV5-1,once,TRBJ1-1,TGCGCCAGCAGCTCGATGACAGGGGGCATTATGGACACTGAAGCTTTCTTT,CASSSMTGGIMDTEAFF
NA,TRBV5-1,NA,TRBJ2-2,TGCGCCAGCAGCTTGGGCACAGTGACCGGGGAGCTGTTTTTT,CASSLGTVTGELFF
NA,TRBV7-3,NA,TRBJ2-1,TGTGCCAGCAGCCAGAAGAATGAGCAGTTCTTC,CASSQKNEQFF
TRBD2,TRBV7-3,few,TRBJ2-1,TGTGCCAGCAGCCCTAGCGGGAGCTCCTACAATGAGCAGTTCTTC,CASSPSGSSYNEQFF
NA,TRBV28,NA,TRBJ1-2,TGTGCCAGCAGTTTAATCTTCCGGACAGCCTATGGCTACACCTTC,CASSLIFRTAYGYTF
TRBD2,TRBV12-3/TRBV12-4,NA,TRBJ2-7,TGTGCCAGCAGCCCGGGACTAGCTTACGAGCAGTACTTC,CASSPGLAYEQYF
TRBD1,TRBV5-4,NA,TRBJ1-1,TGTGCCAGCAGCTTGGGACCGGGACAGCTTATGAACACTGAAGCTTTCTTT,CASSLGPGQLMNTEAFF
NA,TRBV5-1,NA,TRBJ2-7,TGCGCCAGCAGCCAGACAGGTCTAGCCTACGAGCAGTACTTC,CASSQTGLAYEQYF
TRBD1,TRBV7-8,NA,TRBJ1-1,TGTGCCAGCAGCCAAGGGACAGTGAACACTGAAGCTTTCTTT,CASSQGTVNTEAFF
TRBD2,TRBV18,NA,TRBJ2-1,TGTGCCAGCTCCGACCCTAGCGGGGGGAACTCCTACAATGAGCAGTTCTTC,CASSDPSGGNSYNEQFF
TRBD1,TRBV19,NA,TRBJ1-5,TGTGCCAGTGGACAGACAGGGAGAGGCAATCAGCCCCAGCATTTT,CASGQTGRGNQPQHF
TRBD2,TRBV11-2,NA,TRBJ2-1,TGTGCCAGCAGTCGCGGGCCGGGGGCGCTGGATGTGGGACAGAAGCGGGAGGGTGACAATGAGCAGTTCTTC,CASSRGPGALDVGQKREGDNEQFF
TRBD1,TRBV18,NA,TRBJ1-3,TGTGCCAGCTCACCCGGGACAGGGGGCAGAGGCTCGGCTGGAAACACCATATATTTT,CASSPGTGGRGSAGNTIYF
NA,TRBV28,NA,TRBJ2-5,TGTGCCAGCAGTTTAATTAGGAGGGAGCGGGAGACCCAGTACTTC,CASSLIRRERETQYF
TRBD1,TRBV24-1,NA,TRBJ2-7,TGTGCCACCAGCCTGACAGGGGGCTTCGGGGAGCAGTACTTC,CATSLTGGFGEQYF
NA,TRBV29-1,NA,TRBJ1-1,TGCAGCGCCCTACAGGTGTCGGGCACTGAAGCTTTCTTT,CSALQVSGTEAFF